This TCR beta chain is from a study of blood T cells in healthy people across ages. Germline values: CDR1 SQVTM, CDR2 ANQGSEA. This CDR3 has 13 residues. The ends were cut back, 3 bases at V and 0 bases at J, with 7 bases in the middle. Ten milliliters of peripheral blood were drawn from each donor into EDTA-treated tubes. RNA extraction gave at least 5 micrograms of total RNA per sample. Using a J-beta primer mix together with a sample-barcoded 5' primer, a second PCR was run for about 7 to 12 cycles. TCRdb re-called the 5' RACE reads with MiXCR, one entry per CDR3 protein. This repertoire shows about 1.4 million distinct CDR3 sequences, almost 60% found once; its top ten account for over 6.5%.

Sample: blood. The origin of this receptor is a man aged 18 to 30 in good health. The V and J genes are TRBV29-1 and TRBJ2-3, with unresolved D. The CDR3: CSVDETSTDTQYF. The CDR3 DNA sequence: TGCAGCGTTGACGAAACTAGCACAGATACGCAGTATTTT.